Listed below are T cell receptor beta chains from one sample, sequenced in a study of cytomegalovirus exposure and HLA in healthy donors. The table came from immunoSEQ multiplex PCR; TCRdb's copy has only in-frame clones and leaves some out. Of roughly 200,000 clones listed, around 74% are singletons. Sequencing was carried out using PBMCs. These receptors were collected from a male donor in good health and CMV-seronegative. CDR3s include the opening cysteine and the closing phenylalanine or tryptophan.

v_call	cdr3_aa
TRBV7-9	CASSLYLSVSEAFF
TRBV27	CASTLHRGEGADTQYF
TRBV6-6	CASSSGLAGVGETQYF
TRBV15	CATSRGIASIDNEQFF
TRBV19	CASSISSGPLTEAFF
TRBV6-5	CASSYSGRGNEKLFF
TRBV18	CASSQDREYGYTF
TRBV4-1	CASSQEGQGSRPQHF
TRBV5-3	CARSLVGQCLVLSFQPQHF
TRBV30	CAWTKQGDEAFF
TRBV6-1	CASSEIRGGIGEQYF
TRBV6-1	CASTGQGAIQPQHF
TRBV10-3	CAISNRENEQYF
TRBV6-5	CASSSDSRGNTIYF
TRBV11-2	CASSLPYTWRLDGKNIQYF
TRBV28	CASRPYPGTGGIRYGYTF
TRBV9	CASSEMNGGYTF
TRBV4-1	CASSQPSAGGNQPQHF
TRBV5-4	CASSLAGAGVTTDTQYF
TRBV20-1	CSAGQNTEAFF
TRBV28	CASSFRGGREKLFF
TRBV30	CAWRGLAGRGEQFF
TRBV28	CASSINSNYGYTF
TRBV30	CAWDRGGPDTQYF
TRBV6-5	CASSFSLAGVGEQYF
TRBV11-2	CASSLDSTVYEQYF
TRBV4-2	CASSPSESEQFF
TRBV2	CASSSLAGGPDTQYF
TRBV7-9	CASSKGASGDTDTQYF
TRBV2	CASRVNREAVGYTF
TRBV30	CAWSPDGSHQPQHF
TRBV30	CAWMSRGDYGYTF
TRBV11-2	CASSQVQETQYF
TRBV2	CASSGTGFGISGNTIYF
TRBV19	CASSLTGVRNQPQHF
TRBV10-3	CAISESSGTGVLSEQFF
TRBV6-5	CASSYSRNQPQHF
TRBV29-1	CSVSEQGVDSPLHF
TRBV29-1	CSAGAAGSAKNIQYF
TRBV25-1	CASSEFVGTYEQYF
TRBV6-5	CASSYAQGQPQHF
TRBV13	CASSLTPGRGGNNEQFF